This T cell receptor (beta chain) was documented in a study of shared clonotypes between healthy human individuals. Whole-study results and caveats: Sharing of clonotypes among donors was expected to vary with sequencing depth.

Unsorted material relied on tens of millions of PBMCs as the source of genomic DNA. In germline, CDR1 is SGHTA, CDR2 FQGTGA. Trimming removed 4 bases from V and 0 bases from J; junction bases left unmatched: 4. CDR3 length: 15 residues. Clones were sequenced by immunoSEQ multiplex PCR, and TCRdb holds only the in-frame ones, with some missing. The data hold about 500,000 clones, with 70% to 80% observed a single time. On this clone: Its matching antigen is unknown.

The chain carries TRBV7-3 and TRBJ1-1; 8 bases line up with TRBD1. The sequence was obtained from a woman in her thirties or forties in good health. Some clones in this sample may be carry-over from other donors' samples. Specimen: PBMCs. The CDR3 region is CASSWTGPMNTEAFF. The CDR3 DNA reads TGTGCCAGCAGCTGGACAGGGCCTATGAACACTGAAGCTTTCTTT.